Below, 26 T cell receptor beta chains from the same sample are listed, as sequenced in a study of T cell responses to AZD1222 COVID-19 vaccine. The data were produced by immunoSEQ multiplex PCR, yet TCRdb's version contains in-frame clones alone and is incomplete. This table has about 90,000 clones, 80% to 90% appearing once. The specimen was peripheral blood, collected on day 0 of AZD1222 vaccination. All receptors derive from an adult in good health.

This chain uses TRBV23-1 with TRBJ2-5, with 12 bases aligning to TRBD1. TRBV23-1 is an open reading frame, and its role is uncertain. The trim removed 7 bases at V and 5 bases at J, leaving 17 bases unmatched. CDR3 length: 18 residues. CDR3 DNA: TGCGCCAGCATCGACGCTCCGGGACAGGGGGCTAGAGGGGAGACCCAGTACTTC. It specifies CASIDAPGQGARGETQYF.

This clone has just a few counts. The rearrangement joins TRBV19 to TRBJ1-6; no clear D gene. Trimming took 4 bases from V and 5 from J, leaving 9 bases between them. From germline, CDR1 is LNHDA and CDR2 SQIVND (reference sequence). The CDR3 length is 14 residues. The CDR3: CASSRGINNSPLHF. The CDR3 DNA reads as TGTGCCAGTAGTAGAGGAATAAATAATTCACCCCTCCACTTT.

The CDR3 nucleotides are TGTGCCATCAGTGGGGGGGTCACTGGGGCCAACGTCCTGACTTTC. As protein: CAISGGVTGANVLTF. The genes are TRBV10-3 and TRBJ2-6; maybe TRBD2 (6 bases). This CDR3 is built from 15 residues. Germline CDR1 is ENHRY and CDR2 is SYGVKD. V was cut by 4 bases and J by 2 bases, with 9 bases left in between.

The DNA of the CDR3 is TGTGCCAGCAGTTTATTCGGACTGAGCAATCAGCCCCAGCATTTT. This translates into CASSLFGLSNQPQHF. This chain connects TRBV28 to TRBJ1-5; D not certain. V was cut by 1 base and J by 1 base, with 8 bases left in between. Germline CDR1 is MDHEN and CDR2 is SYDVKM. The CDR3 spans 15 residues. The full variable domain, in which reference TRBV28 and TRBJ1-5 provide the parts outside the CDR3, is DVKVTQSSRYLVKRTGEKVFLECVQDMDHENMFWYRQDPGLGLRLIYFSYDVKMKEKGDIPEGYSVSREKKERFSLILESASTNQTSMYLCASSLFGLSNQPQHFGDGTRLSIL.

The rearrangement links TRBV7-9 to TRBJ1-1; D unclear. The CDR3 sequence is 11 residues long. Germline loops: CDR1 SEHNR, CDR2 FQNEAQ (reference sequence). Trimming left V 5 bases short and J 10 bases short, with 11 bases between. The chain's CDR3 is CASSPGEGAFF. Written as DNA, the CDR3 is TGTGCCAGCAGCCCCGGAGAGGGAGCTTTCTTT.

The V gene is TRBV6-2 or TRBV6-3, the J gene TRBJ2-2; 7 bases align to TRBD2. From germline, CDR1 is MNHEY and CDR2 SVGEGT. This CDR3 is 16 amino acids long. V lost 3 bases to trimming and J lost 0 bases; unmatched junction nucleotides: 4. This chain's CDR3 is CASSYGLGTNTGELFF. DNA for the CDR3: TGTGCCAGCAGTTATGGACTAGGGACGAACACCGGGGAGCTGTTTTTT.

DNA of the CDR3: TGTGCCAGCAGTGATGGCAGCTCAGCCTACGAGCAGTACTTC. This codes for CASSDGSSAYEQYF. The J gene is TRBJ2-7, the V gene TRBV6-1; no clear D. The CDR3 covers 14 residues. V lost 3 bases to trimming and J lost 2 bases, with 11 bases between them. The V gene's germline CDR1 is MNHNS and CDR2 SASEGT.

V usage is TRBV5-6 and J usage is TRBJ2-2; D not resolved. This CDR3 is 15 amino acids long. Germline V CDR1 and CDR2: SGHDT, YYEEEE. Deletions cut 0 bases from V and 1 base from J, with 7 bases between. The CDR3 reads CASSLGVRNTGELFF. The CDR3 coding sequence is TGTGCCAGCAGCTTGGGGGTTCGGAACACCGGGGAGCTGTTTTTT.

V is TRBV29-1 and J is TRBJ2-7; no definite D call. V lost 2 bases to trimming and J lost 2 bases, with 13 bases between them. The CDR3 length is 14 residues. CDR1 SQVTM and CDR2 ANQGSEA come from the germline V gene. The CDR3 region is CSVENLDGAYEQYF. The CDR3, as DNA: TGCAGCGTTGAAAACTTGGACGGAGCCTACGAGCAGTACTTC.

J is TRBJ1-2 and V is TRBV27; TRBD1 agrees at 8 bases. After removal of 4 bases from V and 1 base from J, the junction contained 2 bases not matched to a gene. Germline CDR1 reads MNHEY; CDR2 reads SMNVEV (reference sequence). The CDR3 runs to 14 residues. The CDR3 spells CASSSTGGNYGYTF. CDR3 sequence (DNA): TGTGCCAGCAGTTCCACAGGGGGTAACTATGGCTACACCTTC.

This clone has just a few counts. The V gene is TRBV28, the J gene TRBJ2-1; unclear D gene. V was cut by 3 bases and J by 3 bases, with 18 bases left in between. The CDR3 extends over 17 amino acids. Per germline, CDR1 MDHEN and CDR2 SYDVKM. CDR3 sequence: CASSFEMLGILYNEQFF. CDR3 nucleotides: TGTGCCAGCAGTTTCGAGATGCTGGGGATACTCTACAATGAGCAGTTCTTC.

The V gene is TRBV27, the J gene TRBJ2-3, with 12 positions matching TRBD2. Germline CDR1 MNHEY, CDR2 SMNVEV (reference sequence). This CDR3 is built from 15 residues. The trim removed 8 bases at V and 5 bases at J, leaving 8 bases unmatched. The CDR3 region is CASGPLAGGRDTQYF. Written as DNA, the CDR3 is TGTGCCAGCGGCCCTCTAGCGGGGGGGAGAGATACGCAGTATTTT.

In DNA form, the CDR3 reads TGTGCCAGCAGCGGGAGGTACGGGACTAGCGGGAGGGAGCAGTACTTC. Translated, it gives CASSGRYGTSGREQYF. The chain carries TRBV13 and TRBJ2-7; 15 bases agree with TRBD2. From germline, CDR1 is PRHDT and CDR2 FYEKMQ (reference sequence). The V and J ends lost 5 bases and 7 bases, in that order; junction bases with no gene match: 9. The CDR3 runs 16 residues. Combining the CDR3 with reference TRBV13 and TRBJ2-7 gives the whole variable domain AAGVIQSPRHLIKEKRETATLKCYPIPRHDTVYWYQQGPGQDPQFLISFYEKMQSDKGSIPDRFSAQQFSDYHSELNMSSLELGDSALYFCASSGRYGTSGREQYFGPGTRLTVT.

This clone was seen just once. The rearrangement uses TRBV10-3 and TRBJ2-7, with TRBD1 as a possible D gene (5 bases). This CDR3 is 13 amino acids long. With 8 bases removed from V and 3 bases from J, the gap between germline ends came to 14 bases. Germline V gives CDR1 ENHRY, CDR2 SYGVKD. The CDR3 here is CAIAAGKRYEQYF. CDR3 nucleotides: TGTGCCATCGCCGCAGGGAAACGCTACGAGCAGTACTTC.

The rearrangement uses TRBV28 and TRBJ2-5, with a weak D call TRBD1 (5 bases). The V and J ends lost 3 bases and 4 bases respectively, with 12 bases between them. The CDR3 contains 14 residues. The germline gives CDR1 MDHEN, CDR2 SYDVKM. The CDR3 is CASSFIRDRETQYF. Here the CDR3 DNA reads TGTGCCAGCAGTTTCATCAGGGATCGAGAGACCCAGTACTTC.

This clone has only a few counts. The rearrangement links TRBV3-1 (or the pseudogene TRBV3-2) to TRBJ1-1; no clear D gene. The V and J ends lost 4 bases and 0 bases respectively, with 12 bases between them. Germline lookup yields CDR1 LGHDT and CDR2 YNNKEL (reference sequence). The CDR3 covers 15 residues. CDR3 coding DNA: TGTGCCAGCAGCCCCCGTCGGGCTATGAACACTGAAGCTTTCTTT. This codes for CASSPRRAMNTEAFF.

The J gene is TRBJ2-7, the V gene TRBV12-3 or TRBV12-4, with D hard to call. Trimming shortened V by 6 bases and J by 0 bases, and 6 bases separated the two germline ends. This CDR3 spans 12 amino acids. The chain's CDR3 is CASRGDSYEQYF. CDR3 nucleotides: TGTGCCAGCAGAGGCGACTCCTACGAGCAGTACTTC.

As concerns this clone: One end of the junction varies from germline; a read error may be responsible. The same CDR3 arises from other DNA sequences in this sample as well. The chain employs TRBV9 and TRBJ1-1; D is perhaps TRBD1 (5 bases). CDR3 length: 15 residues. Looked up from germline, CDR1 is SGDLS and CDR2 is YYNGEE. CDR3 nucleotide sequence: TGTGCCAGCAGCGTATCTGCAGGGAGGGAGACTGAGGCTTTCTTT. Its protein is CASSVSAGRETEAFF.

This sequence joins TRBV19 and TRBJ2-7, with 9 positions matching TRBD2. The CDR3 totals 14 residues. Germline trimming cut 3 bases from V and 5 bases from J; bases unmatched to any gene: 5. Germline CDR1 is LNHDA and CDR2 is SQIVND (reference sequence). This CDR3 is CASSIFSGSDEQYF. The CDR3 DNA follows: TGTGCCAGTAGTATTTTTAGCGGGAGCGACGAGCAGTACTTC.

This sequence joins TRBV7-2 and TRBJ1-6; no reliable D call. CDR3 length: 15 residues. CDR1 SGHTA and CDR2 FQGNSA come from the germline V gene. The ends were cut back, 2 bases at V and 5 bases at J, with 10 bases in the middle. CDR3 residues: CASSLSRTDNSPLHF. The CDR3 nucleotides are TGTGCCAGCAGCTTAAGTAGGACGGATAATTCACCCCTCCACTTT.

Concerning this clone: Other DNA sequences in the sample encode the same CDR3. The chain recombines TRBV19 with TRBJ1-4, with TRBD1 as a possible D gene (5 bases). The CDR3 is 14 amino acids. With 3 bases removed from V and 6 bases from J, the gap between germline ends came to 11 bases. The germline V gene has CDR1 LNHDA and CDR2 SQIVND (reference sequence). This CDR3 reads CASSMGQGDEKLFF. As DNA, the CDR3 is TGTGCCAGTAGTATGGGCCAGGGCGATGAAAAACTGTTTTTT.

The chain combines TRBV29-1 with TRBJ2-7; D tentatively reads TRBD1 or TRBD2 (5 bases each). Looked up from germline, CDR1 is SQVTM and CDR2 is ANQGSEA. The CDR3 spans 12 residues. V was cut by 7 bases and J by 5 bases, with 15 bases left in between. CDR3 in DNA: TGCAGCGCCGAAGAGGGGTTCGACGAGCAGTACTTC. Translation: CSAEEGFDEQYF.

The sample holds a few counts of this clone. A junction boundary mismatches the germline segment, possibly from a read error. The J gene is TRBJ1-5, the V gene TRBV10-3; 8 positions match TRBD1. The CDR3 consists of 16 residues. Per germline, CDR1 ENHRY and CDR2 SYGVKD. The DNA of the CDR3 is TGTGCCATCAGTCAGTCAGTGACAGGGGATGATCAGCCCCAGCATTTT. Translation gives CAISQSVTGDDQPQHF.

This sequence joins TRBV7-9 and TRBJ1-1, with a possible D match to TRBD1 (5 bases). Looked up from germline, CDR1 is SEHNR and CDR2 is FQNEAQ (reference sequence). This CDR3 is built from 14 residues. Trimming took off 7 bases at V and 7 bases at J, with 19 bases between the two ends. The CDR3 region is CASIHSPGRGEAFF. The CDR3 DNA reads as TGTGCCAGCATCCACTCCCCTGGGAGGGGTGAAGCTTTCTTT.

The rearrangement links TRBV5-1 to TRBJ1-4, with D hard to call. CDR1 is SGHRS and CDR2 is YFSETQ in the germline V gene. The CDR3 runs 14 residues. The ends were cut back, 2 bases at V and 7 bases at J, with 12 bases in the middle. The CDR3 protein is CASSFDTGSEKLFF. The DNA for the CDR3 is TGCGCCAGCAGCTTCGACACCGGGAGTGAAAAACTGTTTTTT.

The V call is TRBV27, the J call TRBJ2-3; no clear D. The CDR3 length is 13 residues. Between the trimmed V and J ends, which lost 4 bases and 4 bases, there was a span of 9 bases. The V gene's germline CDR1 is MNHEY and CDR2 SMNVEV (reference sequence). CDR3 nucleotides: TGTGCCAGCAGTTCGGCGTGGGCAGATACGCAGTATTTT. Translated: CASSSAWADTQYF.